The rows below give T cell receptor beta chains drawn from one sample of a study of T cells in Graves' hyperthyroidism and ophthalmopathy. TCRdb re-analysed the multiplex PCR reads in MiXCR, keeping a single row per CDR3 protein. The repertoire has a few hundred thousand distinct CDR3 sequences, around 20% of them found once; the top ten carry around a quarter. What was sequenced was blood. Every receptor here comes from a man younger than 35 with Graves' hyperthyroidism. Each CDR3 is given with its conserved first and last residue. A D gene is named only where the DNA matches it firmly. Some rows have no size entry. The others give once, few or many, or a class for an expanded clone.

NA TRBJ1-5 TRBV28 many CASRLRSALGSNQPQHF TGTGCCAGCAGGTTAAGATCAGCTCTTGGTAGCAATCAGCCCCAGCATTTT
NA TRBJ1-1 TRBV20-1 once CSATPLPLNTEAFF TGCAGTGCTACCCCTCTCCCTCTGAACACTGAAGCTTTCTTT
TRBD1 TRBJ2-7 TRBV12-3/TRBV12-4 many CASRGQGRHEQYF TGTGCCAGCAGGGGACAGGGGAGGCACGAGCAGTACTTC
NA TRBJ1-2 TRBV30 NA CAWDSPGPLKGYTF TGTGCCTGGGATTCTCCGGGACCCTTGAAAGGCTACACCTTC
NA TRBJ1-1 TRBV19 many CASSIGTVSRTEAFF TGTGCCAGTAGTATAGGGACAGTCAGTCGCACTGAAGCTTTCTTT
TRBD2 TRBJ2-2 TRBV6-4 many CASQRGLAGGGTGELFF TGTGCCAGCCAAAGGGGACTAGCGGGGGGCGGAACCGGGGAGCTGTTTTTT
TRBD1 TRBJ1-1 TRBV2 many CASRQGAPNTEAFF TGTGCCAGCAGACAGGGGGCTCCGAACACTGAAGCTTTCTTT
NA TRBJ1-1 TRBV12-3/TRBV12-4 NA CASSRGAEAEAFF TGTGCCAGCAGCCGGGGGGCGGAGGCTGAAGCTTTCTTT
TRBD1 TRBJ2-5 TRBV25-1 many CASSWTGVGETQYF TGTGCCAGCAGTTGGACAGGGGTCGGGGAGACCCAGTACTTC
NA TRBJ1-1 TRBV5-5 few CASSLVVAGATEAFF TGTGCCAGCAGCTTGGTCGTTGCGGGTGCGACTGAAGCTTTCTTT
NA TRBJ1-2 TRBV12-3/TRBV12-4 many CASSKRPRDNYGYTF TGTGCCAGCAGTAAAAGGCCCAGGGATAACTATGGCTACACCTTC
NA TRBJ1-5 TRBV12-3/TRBV12-4 NA CASSLWQINQPQHF TGTGCCAGCAGTTTATGGCAGATCAATCAGCCCCAGCATTTT
NA TRBJ2-7 TRBV6-5 many CASSYAVYEQYF TGTGCCAGCAGTTATGCCGTCTACGAGCAGTACTTC
NA TRBJ1-1 TRBV11-2 NA CASSLEGTRLNTEAFF TGTGCCAGCAGCTTAGAAGGGACACGTCTGAACACTGAAGCTTTCTTT
TRBD1 TRBJ1-5 TRBV25-1 NA CASSESGQGPNQPQHF TGTGCCAGCAGTGAATCAGGACAGGGCCCCAATCAGCCCCAGCATTTT
TRBD1 TRBJ2-7 TRBV12-3/TRBV12-4 many CASSLTGGDYEQYF TGTGCCAGCAGCCTCACAGGGGGCGACTACGAGCAGTACTTC
NA TRBJ2-2 TRBV19 NA CASSTRANTGELFF TGTGCCAGTAGTACCAGGGCGAACACCGGGGAGCTGTTTTTT
TRBD1 TRBJ1-1 TRBV7-2 NA CASSLGGQYTEAFF TGTGCCAGCAGCTTAGGGGGACAGTACACTGAAGCTTTCTTT
TRBD1 TRBJ1-1 TRBV30 many CAWSKGAISTEAFF TGTGCCTGGAGTAAGGGGGCTATATCCACTGAAGCTTTCTTT
NA TRBJ2-2 TRBV19 NA CASSLSINTGELFF TGTGCCAGTAGTTTGAGTATTAACACCGGGGAGCTGTTTTTT
NA TRBJ2-5 TRBV15 few CATSREGVGGPSAETQYF TGTGCCACCAGCAGAGAAGGGGTGGGGGGGCCATCAGCAGAGACCCAGTACTTC
NA TRBJ2-7 TRBV5-1 NA CASSNTDSLTYEQYF TGCGCCAGCAGCAATACCGACAGTCTCACCTACGAGCAGTACTTC
TRBD2 TRBJ2-7 TRBV29-1 NA CSVPGLAGEEQYF TGCAGCGTCCCGGGACTAGCGGGAGAAGAGCAGTACTTC
NA TRBJ2-5 TRBV9 many CASSVEGLVNTQYF TGTGCCAGCAGCGTTGAGGGGTTGGTGAACACCCAGTACTTC
NA TRBJ1-2 TRBV27 many CASSLTSPASYGYTF TGTGCCAGCAGTTTAACCTCCCCAGCCAGTTATGGCTACACCTTC
TRBD1 TRBJ1-1 TRBV28 many CATNLPGGARTEAFF TGTGCCACCAACCTCCCAGGGGGCGCGAGGACTGAAGCTTTCTTT
NA TRBJ1-2 TRBV6-1 NA CATSDTGAGYGYTF TGTGCCACCAGTGATACTGGGGCGGGTTATGGCTACACCTTC
TRBD1 TRBJ1-1 TRBV28 many CASTLFDRVRMSTEAFF TGTGCCAGCACCCTCTTCGACAGGGTGCGGATGAGCACTGAAGCTTTCTTT
NA TRBJ2-2 TRBV6-1 NA CASSEGGTGYEGELFF TGTGCCAGCAGTGAAGGCGGCACGGGGTACGAAGGGGAGCTGTTTTTT
NA TRBJ1-2 TRBV20-1 few CSSEGERTGGYTF TGCAGTTCAGAGGGAGAACGGACCGGGGGCTACACCTTC
TRBD1 TRBJ1-2 TRBV27 many CASRVTAGTGYGYTF TGTGCCAGCCGCGTGACCGCCGGGACAGGCTATGGCTACACCTTC
NA TRBJ1-2 TRBV6-5 many CASSSPLGTNYGYTF TGTGCCAGCAGTTCCCCCTTGGGGACCAACTATGGCTACACCTTC
NA TRBJ2-2 TRBV12-3/TRBV12-4 many CASSSGPITGELFF TGTGCCAGCAGTTCGGGACCTATCACCGGGGAGCTGTTTTTT
NA TRBJ2-2 TRBV5-1 NA CASTLTGLGSGELFF TGCGCCAGCACCTTGACCGGGTTGGGCAGCGGGGAGCTGTTTTTT
TRBD1 TRBJ1-1 TRBV20-1 NA CSARPIGQGARTEAFF TGCAGTGCTAGACCGATTGGACAGGGGGCGCGGACTGAAGCTTTCTTT
NA TRBJ2-7 TRBV5-5 NA CASSLQTAYFEQYF TGTGCCAGCAGCCTCCAGACAGCCTACTTCGAGCAGTACTTC
NA TRBJ2-7 TRBV12-3/TRBV12-4 NA CASSRPLSEGGSYEQYF TGTGCCAGCTCACGCCCCCTTAGCGAAGGCGGGTCCTACGAGCAGTACTTC
NA TRBJ2-7 TRBV12-3/TRBV12-4 many CASSFLVSYEQYF TGTGCCAGCAGTTTTCTGGTCTCCTACGAGCAGTACTTC
NA TRBJ1-2 TRBV6-1 many CASSELMTVSYGYTF TGTGCCAGCAGTGAGCTAATGACAGTCTCCTATGGCTACACCTTC
NA TRBJ2-7 TRBV28 many CASSLWDGYEQYF TGTGCCAGCAGTTTATGGGATGGTTACGAGCAGTACTTC